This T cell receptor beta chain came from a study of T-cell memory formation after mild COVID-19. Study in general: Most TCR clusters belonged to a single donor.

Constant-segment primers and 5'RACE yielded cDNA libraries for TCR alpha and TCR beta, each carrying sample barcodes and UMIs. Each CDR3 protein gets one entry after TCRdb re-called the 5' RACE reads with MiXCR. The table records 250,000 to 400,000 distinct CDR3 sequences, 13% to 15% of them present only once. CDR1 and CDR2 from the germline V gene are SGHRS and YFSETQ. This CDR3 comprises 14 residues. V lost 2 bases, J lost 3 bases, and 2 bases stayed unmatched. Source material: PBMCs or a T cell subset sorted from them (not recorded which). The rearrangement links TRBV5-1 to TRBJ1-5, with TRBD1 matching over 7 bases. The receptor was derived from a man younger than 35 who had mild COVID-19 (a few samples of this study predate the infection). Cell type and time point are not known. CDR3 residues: CASSFTGDNQPQHF. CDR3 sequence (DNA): TGCGCCAGCAGCTTTACAGGGGACAATCAGCCCCAGCATTTT.